This T cell receptor beta chain was profiled in a study of blood T cell repertoires in COVID-19. For the study at large: Whether acute or convalescent, the COVID-19 samples came from the United States, Italy and Spain. In each case, the material was cDNA or gDNA derived from T cells, B-cell-depleted T cells, or PBMCs.

Ages ranged from roughly 18 to 95 years, with residence in 20 to 30 US areas. Assignment of participants to cohorts was predicated upon participant-reported clinical history. Clones were sequenced by immunoSEQ multiplex PCR, and TCRdb holds only the in-frame ones, with some missing. The sample contains roughly 180,000 clones, about four fifths of which appear only once. This CDR3 region has 14 residues. The V gene lost 1 base and the J gene lost 2 bases, with 7 bases spanning the gap. CDR1 is SGHVS, CDR2 FNYEAQ, per germline. The sequence was obtained from a woman aged 50 to 60 in a cohort exposed to, infected with or recovered from COVID-19 (not recorded which). The chain uses TRBV7-6 and TRBJ2-3; D might be TRBD2 (5 bases). The specimen was PBMCs or T cells enriched from blood (not recorded which). Written as DNA, the CDR3 is TGTGCCAGCAGCTTAGTGGAGGCCACAGATACGCAGTATTTT. Amino acid sequence: CASSLVEATDTQYF. Full variable domain (outside the CDR3, taken from reference TRBV7-6 and TRBJ2-3): GAGVSQSPRYKVTKRGQDVALRCDPISGHVSLYWYRQALGQGPEFLTYFNYEAQQDKSGLPNDRFSAERPEGSISTLTIQRTEQRDSAMYRCASSLVEATDTQYFGPGTRLTVL.